The present T cell receptor beta chain was sequenced within a study of blood T cells in healthy people across ages. Study results and limitations: Per million T cells, the diversity of TCR beta decreased roughly linearly as age advanced. When one million T cells were used, diversity estimates were thought to be underestimates.

The use of a sample-barcoded 5' primer and a J-beta primer mix characterized a second PCR of 7 to 11 cycles. Researchers report that a template-switch adaptor with 12 random nucleotides tagged each cDNA molecule. TCRdb reanalysed the 5' RACE reads using MiXCR and keeps one entry per CDR3 protein. The sample shows hundreds of thousands of distinct CDR3 sequences, roughly two fifths of them seen only once. Worth noting for this clonotype: Antigen: not known.

The sample was blood. The origin of this receptor is a woman aged 55-70 years in good health.

The CDR3 here is CASSLGEGNYEQYF. The CDR3 bases are TGTGCCAGCAGCTTAGGTGAAGGGAACTACGAGCAGTACTTC. This chain joins TRBV7-6 and TRBJ2-1, with D unresolved. The J call is in doubt because the DNA end fits TRBJ2-7 better. Germline V gene sequence: CDR1 SGHVS, CDR2 FNYEAQ. The CDR3 runs to 14 residues.